This is a list of T cell receptor beta chains from one sample in a study of neurological immune-mediated disorders. TCRdb called the 5' RACE reads again in MiXCR, with one record for every CDR3 protein. The table lists about 33,000 distinct CDR3 sequences, 1.5% of them singletons, with about 10% in the top ten. The specimen was PBMCs. The receptors here all came from a woman in her twenties or thirties with multiple sclerosis. CDR3s include the opening cysteine and the closing phenylalanine or tryptophan. D genes are given only for firm matches. A clone size is listed for some rows: how often the clone was seen (once, few, many), or a class if it is expanded.

clone size	D gene	V gene	J gene	CDR3 DNA	CDR3 protein
many	TRBD2	TRBV5-1	TRBJ2-1	TGCGCCAGCAGCCGGAGGGTTACTAGCGGGGGGGCCGATGAGCAGTTCTTC	CASSRRVTSGGADEQFF
many	NA	TRBV25-1	TRBJ1-1	TGTGCCAGCAGCGGTAATCTGAACACTGAAGCTTTCTTT	CASSGNLNTEAFF
many	NA	TRBV7-6	TRBJ2-5	TGTGCCAGCAGCTTAGAGCAAGACTACAAAGAGACCCAGTACTTC	CASSLEQDYKETQYF
many	NA	TRBV12-3/TRBV12-4	TRBJ2-5	TGTGCCAGCAGTTCCCTCGGGGATGCCCAAGAGACCCAGTACTTC	CASSSLGDAQETQYF
NA	TRBD2	TRBV7-9	TRBJ2-3	TGTGCCAGCAGCTCCGGACTAGCGGGGATTGGCACAGATACGCAGTATTTT	CASSSGLAGIGTDTQYF
many	NA	TRBV12-3/TRBV12-4	TRBJ1-1	TGTGCCAGCAGTTTTTTTGGCAGAGACACTGAAGCTTTCTTT	CASSFFGRDTEAFF
medium-sized	NA	TRBV7-2	TRBJ2-1	TGTGCCAGCAGCTTGGCCGTGGTTGGGCCTGGGAATGAGCAGTTCTTC	CASSLAVVGPGNEQFF
many	NA	TRBV5-1	TRBJ2-1	TGCGCCAGCAGCTCCGGAGGCCCGCGCTCCTACAATGAGCAGTTCTTC	CASSSGGPRSYNEQFF
many	TRBD2	TRBV3-1	TRBJ2-1	TGTGCCAGCAGCCAAGACTTCAGCGGGGGGGCCAGGGATGAGCAGTTCTTC	CASSQDFSGGARDEQFF
many	NA	TRBV9	TRBJ2-3	TGTGCCAGCAGCCCCATAGCGACTAGCACAGATACGCAGTATTTT	CASSPIATSTDTQYF
many	NA	TRBV24-1	TRBJ2-1	TGTGCCACGAGTTTTTCCGCGGCGTACAATGAGCAGTTCTTC	CATSFSAAYNEQFF
many	NA	TRBV20-1	TRBJ1-5	TGCAGTGCTAGGGTTTCCGGGGGCAATCAGCCCCAGCATTTT	CSARVSGGNQPQHF
many	TRBD2	TRBV7-8	TRBJ2-1	TGTGCCAGCAGCCTACGAGCGGGGGCGATCAATGAGCAGTTCTTC	CASSLRAGAINEQFF
many	TRBD2	TRBV18	TRBJ2-3	TGTGCCAGCTCACTTGGACTAGCCATAGATACGCAGTATTTT	CASSLGLAIDTQYF
many	NA	TRBV20-1	TRBJ2-6	TGCAGTGCTAGAGATCTTTCTGGGGCCAACGTCCTGACTTTC	CSARDLSGANVLTF
many	NA	TRBV27	TRBJ2-4	TGTGCCCCCAACAGGGTACCAGCCAAAAACATTCAGTACTTC	CAPNRVPAKNIQYF
many	NA	TRBV18	TRBJ2-7	TGTGCCAGCTCACCAGAACAGGGAGCCTACGAGCAGTACTTC	CASSPEQGAYEQYF
many	NA	TRBV11-2	TRBJ1-5	TGTGCCAGCAGCTCAACGACCAGGGGATATAGCAATCAGCCCCAGCATTTT	CASSSTTRGYSNQPQHF
many	NA	TRBV5-1	TRBJ2-7	TGCGCCAGCAGCTCAAACAGGGAATCTAGCGAGCAGTACTTC	CASSSNRESSEQYF
few	NA	TRBV20-1	TRBJ1-5	TGCAGTGCTAGTCTACCGGGACGCGAGAGTCAGCCCCAGCATTTT	CSASLPGRESQPQHF
many	NA	TRBV5-1	TRBJ2-1	TGCGCCAGCAGCTTGTTGAGGCAGGTATACAATGAGCAGTTCTTC	CASSLLRQVYNEQFF
many	TRBD2	TRBV20-1	TRBJ2-2	TGCAGTGCTAGACTAGCGGGGAACACCGGGGAGCTGTTTTTT	CSARLAGNTGELFF
many	NA	TRBV7-2	TRBJ2-1	TGTGCCAGCAGTCCTAGCTTCGGATCCTACAATGAGCAGTTCTTC	CASSPSFGSYNEQFF
NA	NA	TRBV6-1	TRBJ2-5	TGTGCCAGCAGTGAACTGACAGCAGGGGTGGGGACCCAGTACTTC	CASSELTAGVGTQYF
many	TRBD2	TRBV6-5	TRBJ2-1	TGTGCCAGCAGTTCCCCGACTAGCGGGGGGGGAAATGAGCAGTTCTTC	CASSSPTSGGGNEQFF
many	NA	TRBV20-1	TRBJ2-2	TGCAGTGCTAGAGGACAGAACACCGGGGAGCTGTTTTTT	CSARGQNTGELFF
many	NA	TRBV5-1	TRBJ1-2	TGCGCCAGCAGCCTGACAACAGGTAGCTCTTGGGGCTACACCTTC	CASSLTTGSSWGYTF
medium-sized	NA	TRBV20-1	TRBJ2-1	TGCAGTGCCAGGACCCACGATGAGCAGTTCTTC	CSARTHDEQFF
many	NA	TRBV6-5	TRBJ1-1	TGTGCCAGCAGTTACGCCAGGGTGAATACTGAAGCTTTCTTT	CASSYARVNTEAFF
NA	TRBD2	TRBV5-1	TRBJ2-2	TGCGCCAGCAGCATACTAGCGGATAACAACGGGGAGCTGTTTTTT	CASSILADNNGELFF
many	TRBD2	TRBV29-1	TRBJ2-1	TGCAGCGTTGGGGGACTAGCGGGGACTAGCTCCTACAATGAGCAGTTCTTC	CSVGGLAGTSSYNEQFF
many	NA	TRBV6-1	TRBJ1-6	TGTGCCAGCCTCGCCGGGAGAAGGGGATATTCACCCCTCCACTTT	CASLAGRRGYSPLHF
many	NA	TRBV7-6	TRBJ1-5	TGTGCCAGCAGCTTACAGGGAGTGGATCAGCCCCAGCATTTT	CASSLQGVDQPQHF
many	NA	TRBV20-1	TRBJ1-1	TGCAGTGCTAGACAACAGGGCTCGAACACTGAAGCTTTCTTT	CSARQQGSNTEAFF
many	NA	TRBV29-1	TRBJ2-4	TGCAGCGTTGGGGCGCTACGCAACATTCAGTACTTC	CSVGALRNIQYF
many	NA	TRBV20-1	TRBJ2-1	TGCAGTGCAGCAACGTTCGATGAGCAGTTCTTC	CSAATFDEQFF
NA	NA	TRBV18	TRBJ1-5	TGTGCCAGCTCACCGATGAGTAAGACCCAGAATTTT	CASSPMSKTQNF
many	TRBD2	TRBV11-2	TRBJ2-5	TGTGCCAGCAGCCCTTGGGAGGGAGGTGGAGAGACCCAGTACTTC	CASSPWEGGGETQYF
many	NA	TRBV3-1	TRBJ2-3	TGTGCCAGCAGCCTATGGACAGCGGCTAGCACAGATACGCAGTATTTT	CASSLWTAASTDTQYF
many	NA	TRBV28	TRBJ1-6	TGTGCCAGCAGTTTAACTCCGAGCTCCTATAATTCACCCCTCCACTTT	CASSLTPSSYNSPLHF
many	TRBD2	TRBV11-3	TRBJ2-1	TGTGCCAGCAGCCCGCGCAGCGGGGGGGACAATGAGCAGTTCTTC	CASSPRSGGDNEQFF
many	NA	TRBV25-1	TRBJ1-6	TGTGCCAGCAGTGAACCTCTTGGGACGCAGAATTCACCCCTCCACTTT	CASSEPLGTQNSPLHF
NA	NA	TRBV20-1	TRBJ1-1	TGCAGTGCTAGAGATCGGTTAAGGGCGAAAACCAAGACTGAAGCTTTCTTT	CSARDRLRAKTKTEAFF
many	TRBD2	TRBV20-1	TRBJ2-7	TGCAGTGCTAGTCCATCGGGACTAGCGGGCGCCTACGAGCAGTACTTC	CSASPSGLAGAYEQYF
many	NA	TRBV18	TRBJ2-7	TGTGCCAGCTCACCCCGCTCCTACGAGCAGTACTTC	CASSPRSYEQYF
many	NA	TRBV12-3/TRBV12-4	TRBJ1-1	TGTGCCAGCAGCTTGACAGGTCGGGGGGACACTGAAGCTTTCTTT	CASSLTGRGDTEAFF
many	TRBD2	TRBV5-1	TRBJ2-1	TGCGCCAGCAGCTTGATGGCTAGCGGGGGAGTGGCGCAGTTCTTC	CASSLMASGGVAQFF
many	NA	TRBV20-1	TRBJ2-7	TGCAGTGCTAGAGATAGGTCCAGGTACGAGCAGTACTTC	CSARDRSRYEQYF
many	NA	TRBV7-2	TRBJ2-2	TGTGCCAGCAGCTTAGCTGGAGGGGCGCCCGGGGAGCTGTTTTTT	CASSLAGGAPGELFF
many	TRBD1	TRBV5-1	TRBJ2-7	TGCGCCAGCAGCCCGGGACAGGGCTTTGGAGAGCAGTACTTC	CASSPGQGFGEQYF
many	NA	TRBV15	TRBJ1-4	TGTGCCACCAGCAGAGATCAGACAGGCGATGAAAAACTGTTTTTT	CATSRDQTGDEKLFF
many	NA	TRBV10-3	TRBJ2-7	TGTGCCATCAGTGACAGGTCAAGGTCCTACGAGCAGTACTTC	CAISDRSRSYEQYF
NA	NA	TRBV6-4	TRBJ2-2	TGTGCTAGCAGTGCCCATCCCACCGGGGAGCTGTTTTTT	CASSAHPTGELFF
many	NA	TRBV25-1	TRBJ1-6	TGTGCCAGCAGTGGACACAGGATCACCCTCCACTTT	CASSGHRITLHF
many	NA	TRBV20-1	TRBJ2-7	TGCAGTGCTAGAGTTCGGAACCGCCCCTACGAGCAGTACTTC	CSARVRNRPYEQYF
many	NA	TRBV12-3/TRBV12-4	TRBJ2-4	TGTGCCAGCAGTTTTGGGGAAAACATTCAGTACTTC	CASSFGENIQYF